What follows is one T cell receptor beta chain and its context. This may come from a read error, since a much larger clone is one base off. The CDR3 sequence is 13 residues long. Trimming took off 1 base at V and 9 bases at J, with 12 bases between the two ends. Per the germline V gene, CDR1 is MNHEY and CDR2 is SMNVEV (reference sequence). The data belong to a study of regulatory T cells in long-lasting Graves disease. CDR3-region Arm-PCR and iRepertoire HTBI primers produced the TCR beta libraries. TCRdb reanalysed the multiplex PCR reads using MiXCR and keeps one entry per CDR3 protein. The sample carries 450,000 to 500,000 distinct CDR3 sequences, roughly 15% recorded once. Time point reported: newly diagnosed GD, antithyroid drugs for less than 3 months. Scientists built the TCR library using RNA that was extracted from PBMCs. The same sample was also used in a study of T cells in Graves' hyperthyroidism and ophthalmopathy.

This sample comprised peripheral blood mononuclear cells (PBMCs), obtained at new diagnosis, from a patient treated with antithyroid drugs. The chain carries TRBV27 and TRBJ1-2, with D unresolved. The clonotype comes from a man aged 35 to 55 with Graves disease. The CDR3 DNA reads TGTGCCAGCAGTTTATTTTCCGAATATAGCTACACCTTC. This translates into CASSLFSEYSYTF.